The 5 T cell receptor beta chains presented below share a single source sample, sequenced in a study of T cells in Graves' hyperthyroidism and ophthalmopathy. Amplified regions were TCR beta CDR3 sequences from RNA transcripts. The HTBI primer set drove a first-round RT-PCR of the TCR CDR3. TCRdb reprocessed the multiplex PCR reads via MiXCR and lists one record per CDR3 protein. The profile shows 490,000 or so distinct CDR3 sequences, over 35% of them singletons. Sequencing used peripheral blood or thyroid tissue (not recorded which). Receptors were obtained from an adult woman with Graves' disease, either hyperthyroidism or ophthalmopathy (not recorded which).

The chain is built from TRBV19 and TRBJ1-5; no clear D gene. Per germline, CDR1 LNHDA and CDR2 SQIVND (reference sequence). The V end lost 7 bases, the J end lost 2 bases, and 18 bases lay between the germline ends. The CDR3 has 16 amino acids. In nucleotides, the CDR3 is TGTGCCAGTACCCCCCGGGCCGGGATCCGCAATCAGCCCCAGCATTTT. It codes for CASTPRAGIRNQPQHF. The full variable domain, its missing parts supplied by reference TRBV19 and TRBJ1-5, is DGGITQSPKYLFRKEGQNVTLSCEQNLNHDAMYWYRQDPGQGLRLIYYSQIVNDFQKGDIAEGYSVSREKKESFPLTVTSAQKNPTAFYLCASTPRAGIRNQPQHFGDGTRLSIL.

This clonotype has at least ten counts. This chain links TRBV10-3 with TRBJ1-4, with 8 bases identical to TRBD1. V was pared by 6 bases and J by 8 bases, with 5 bases of the junction left unmatched. CDR3 length: 13 residues. Germline lookup yields CDR1 ENHRY and CDR2 SYGVKD. The CDR3 reads CAISETGDEKLFF. The CDR3 nucleotides are TGTGCCATCAGCGAGACAGGGGACGAAAAACTGTTTTTT.

The CDR3 spells CASSTSPGTEAFF. In DNA form, the CDR3 reads TGTGCCAGCAGTACCTCTCCGGGCACTGAAGCTTTCTTT. V is TRBV7-3 and J is TRBJ1-1; D unclear. The V gene lost 6 bases and the J gene lost 4 bases, with 12 bases spanning the gap. The CDR3 contains 13 residues. CDR1 and CDR2 from the germline V gene are SGHTA and FQGTGA.

The chain carries TRBV20-1 and TRBJ1-4; possibly TRBD1 for D (6 bases). In germline, CDR1 is DFQATT, CDR2 SNEGSKA (reference sequence). The CDR3 totals 15 residues. V lost 4 bases and J lost 3, with 15 bases in between. CDR3 region: CSAKGTEGANEKLFF. As DNA, the CDR3 is TGCAGTGCTAAGGGCACCGAGGGGGCTAATGAAAAACTGTTTTTT.

This clonotype was recorded at least ten times. The chain couples TRBV20-1 to TRBJ2-6; D call uncertain. The CDR3 sequence is 13 residues long. The germline V and J ends were trimmed by 3 bases and 2 bases, with 5 bases remaining between them. From germline, CDR1 is DFQATT and CDR2 SNEGSKA (reference sequence). CDR3 sequence (DNA): TGCAGTGCTAGCCCACCTGGGGCCAACGTCCTGACTTTC. It yields the protein CSASPPGANVLTF.